This TCR beta chain comes out of a study of CD8 T cells in ankylosing spondylitis. This clonotype was detected only a few times. One entry per CDR3 protein results from TCRdb running MiXCR on the 5' RACE reads. The sample has 200,000 to 300,000 distinct CDR3 sequences, over 8.5% seen once; the top ten hold under 7.5%. Germline CDR1 is SGHTA and CDR2 is FQGNSA. The trim removed 6 bases at V and 7 bases at J, leaving 17 bases unmatched. This CDR3 region has 17 residues. The clonotype was recovered from a male donor with ankylosing spondylitis or in good health (not recorded which). The source material was blood, either unsorted or a sorted T cell fraction (not recorded which). This chain uses TRBV7-2 with TRBJ2-1, with TRBD1 matching over 8 bases. The CDR3 spells CASSFIYRGTGDNEQFF. CDR3 bases: TGTGCCAGCAGTTTCATTTATAGAGGGACAGGAGATAATGAGCAGTTCTTC.